The rows below give T cell receptor beta chains drawn from one sample of a study of CD8+CD57+ T cells in acquired aplastic anemia. TCRdb re-derived calls from the reads in MiXCR, one entry per CDR3 protein. The table has roughly 200,000 distinct CDR3 sequences, roughly 60% seen once; the top ten hold roughly three fifths. The sample consisted of sorted CD4+, CD8+, or CD8+CD57+ T cells (not recorded which) from PBMCs. These receptors came from a human donor with aplastic anemia. Both conserved end residues are part of each CDR3. The order of the fields is J gene, D gene, V gene, clone size, CDR3 DNA, CDR3 protein. A D gene is named only where the DNA matches it firmly. The listing skips clone size in some rows; elsewhere it reads once, few, many or a size class.

>TRBJ1-1|-|TRBV5-8|-
TGTGCCAGCACCCTCACGTTCAACAAGGTCACTGAAGCTTTCTTT
CASTLTFNKVTEAFF
>TRBJ1-2|-|TRBV4-2|few
TGTGCCAGCAGCCAAGTCCGGGCAGCTTCCTCCTATGGCTACACCTTC
CASSQVRAASSYGYTF
>TRBJ2-5|TRBD2|TRBV2|-
TGTGCCACCAGACTAGCACTAGAGACCCAGTACTTC
CATRLALETQYF
>TRBJ2-1|-|TRBV19|-
TGTGCCAGTAGGGGTGGCGGAAACAATGAGCAGTTCTTC
CASRGGGNNEQFF
>TRBJ2-5|-|TRBV19|few
TGTGCCAGTAGTTTCCAGGGGGGTGAGACCCAGTACTTC
CASSFQGGETQYF
>TRBJ1-1|-|TRBV7-3|once
TGTGCCAGCAGCTTAGAAGTCAGAAGGCCTTTCTTT
CASSLEVRRPFF
>TRBJ2-7|TRBD1|TRBV7-2|-
TGTGCCAGCAGCCTCGACAGGGGGCAGTACGAGCAGTACTTC
CASSLDRGQYEQYF
>TRBJ2-3|TRBD2|TRBV29-1|-
TGCAGCGTTGAACATTTTGGGACTAGCGGGCTAAGCACAGATACGCAGTATTTT
CSVEHFGTSGLSTDTQYF
>TRBJ1-6|-|TRBV12-5|-
TGTGCTAGTGACTTGGGGCAGGTTAATTCACCCCTCCACTTT
CASDLGQVNSPLHF
>TRBJ1-5|-|TRBV24-1|few
TGTGCCACCAGTGGGGGCTCGGGCAATCAGCCCCAGCATTTT
CATSGGSGNQPQHF
>TRBJ2-7|TRBD2|TRBV10-3|-
TGTGCCAGCAGTGAAGGACTAAGACTAGCGGGGCCCTACGAGCAGTACTTC
CASSEGLRLAGPYEQYF
>TRBJ2-3|-|TRBV27|-
TGTGCCAGCAGTTTAGTGGTAGGCAATGAGCAGTATTTT
CASSLVVGNEQYF
>TRBJ1-6|-|TRBV9|-
TGTGCCAGCAGCCCACGCGGGGGAGGGGCGAATTCACCCCTCCACTTT
CASSPRGGGANSPLHF
>TRBJ1-6|-|TRBV5-8|many
TGTGCCAGCAGCTTGTGGGTGAGGCAGGGAAGTTCACCCCTCCACTTT
CASSLWVRQGSSPLHF
>TRBJ1-2|-|TRBV2|few
TGTGCCAGCAGTGTCCAGGGGCGCGGCTACACCTTC
CASSVQGRGYTF
>TRBJ2-3|TRBD1|TRBV7-9|few
TGTGCCAGCAGCAGCCCCTATGGGACAGGGTTGGGAGATACGCAGTATTTT
CASSSPYGTGLGDTQYF
>TRBJ1-6|-|TRBV2|-
TGTGCCAGCAGTTTCGGACTCTCCGCGAATTCACCCCTCCACTTT
CASSFGLSANSPLHF
>TRBJ1-2|TRBD1|TRBV5-6|few
TGTGCCAGCAGCTTGAGACAGGGGGGCCTCCTTGTTACCTTC
CASSLRQGGLLVTF
>TRBJ2-3|TRBD2|TRBV5-4|once
TGTGCCAGCAGCTTGTCTAGCGGGAGTGATACGCAGTATTTT
CASSLSSGSDTQYF
>TRBJ2-5|-|TRBV9|-
TGTGCCAGCAGCGTAGGGACCCAAGAGACCCAGTACTTC
CASSVGTQETQYF
>TRBJ2-3|TRBD2|TRBV24-1|many
TGTGCCACCAGTGATCCACTAGCGGGGGGCCATACGCAGTATTTT
CATSDPLAGGHTQYF
>TRBJ1-1|TRBD1|TRBV20-1|-
TGCAGTGCTAGGGGACAGGGGGCGAGTCGGGAAGCTTTCTTT
CSARGQGASREAFF
>TRBJ2-7|-|TRBV15|few
TGTGCCACCAGCAGAGATCTACAGTCCTACGAGCAGTACTTC
CATSRDLQSYEQYF
>TRBJ2-3|-|TRBV7-3|-
TGTGCCAGCAGCAGGGGTGTCACAGATACGCAGTATTTT
CASSRGVTDTQYF
>TRBJ2-1|-|TRBV7-7|-
TGTGCTAGCAGCTTAGGTACTGGGACGCCGAATGAGCAGTTCTTC
CASSLGTGTPNEQFF
>TRBJ2-5|-|TRBV7-2|-
TGTGCCAGCAGCTTAGTAGGCGACGGTCAAGAGACCCAGTACTTC
CASSLVGDGQETQYF
>TRBJ1-1|-|TRBV12-3/TRBV12-4|-
TGTGCCAGCAGACTCGGCCCTGGGACTGAAGCTTTCTTT
CASRLGPGTEAFF
>TRBJ2-7|-|TRBV25-1|-
TGTGCCAGCAGTGAGCCTACAGGGTTCGGCGAGCAGTACTTC
CASSEPTGFGEQYF
>TRBJ2-5|-|TRBV5-6|-
TGTGCCAGCAGCTTGGCCGCGGGAGAGACCCAGTACTTC
CASSLAAGETQYF
>TRBJ2-1|-|TRBV20-1|-
TGCAGTGCTGGGCCCGGTGGGGATGAGCAGTTCTTC
CSAGPGGDEQFF
>TRBJ1-1|-|TRBV10-3|-
TGTGCCATCAGTGTGGAGAGGATATCGAACACTGAAGCTTTCTTT
CAISVERISNTEAFF
>TRBJ1-1|-|TRBV3-1|-
TGTGCCAGCAGCCCCGAGCAGGGGAACACTGAAGCTTTCTTT
CASSPEQGNTEAFF
>TRBJ1-1|TRBD1|TRBV7-6|-
TGTGCCAGCAGCTTGGGGACAGAGGGCACTGAAGCTTTCTTT
CASSLGTEGTEAFF
>TRBJ2-7|-|TRBV6-4|-
TGTGCCAGCAGTTACTCGGTACCAAACTCCTACGAGCAGTACTTC
CASSYSVPNSYEQYF
>TRBJ1-3|-|TRBV10-1|-
TGCGCCAGCATCCCGCCGAAGGGGAGCTATGGCTACACCATATATTTT
CASIPPKGSYGYTIYF